These 16 T cell receptor beta chains were all obtained from the same sample, sequenced in a study of tissue T cells after allogeneic stem cell transplantation (dated by TCRdb to 2021 to 2024). Receptors were amplified or captured by the immunoSEQ multiplex PCR assay. TCRdb took this table from immuneACCESS and kept in-frame rearrangements with V and J called. Such tables lack part of the clones; where checked against another copy, unresolved V genes explain under half of the gap, and the rest is unexplained. The sample has some 1,800 clones on record, roughly 68% of them singletons. The top ten clonotypes cover less than 25% of the sample. The sample's time point label, in plain terms: human tissue collected at research (rapid) autopsy. The sample was tissue from the stomach, taken at autopsy. The receptors were sampled from a female donor over 55 with lung cancer.

A few counts support this clone. The J gene is TRBJ2-5, the V gene TRBV7-2; maybe TRBD1 (6 bases). Germline assignment: CDR1 SGHTA and CDR2 FQGNSA. Trimming pared 3 bases from V and 5 bases from J, leaving 13 bases between. The CDR3 spans 14 residues. CDR3: CASSFYGQWETQYF. The CDR3 DNA sequence: TGTGCCAGCAGCTTTTACGGACAGTGGGAGACCCAGTACTTC.

The chain recombines TRBV7-9 with TRBJ2-1; maybe TRBD2 (5 bases). Germline V CDR1 and CDR2: SEHNR, FQNEAQ (reference sequence). The CDR3 is made up of 12 amino acids. Trimming stripped 5 bases from V and 9 bases from J, with 11 bases between. The CDR3 nucleotides are TGTGCCAGCAGCGACGAAGGACTTGAGCAGTTCTTC. Its protein is CASSDEGLEQFF.

The V gene is TRBV5-4, the J gene TRBJ1-1; D call uncertain. The CDR3 consists of 15 residues. Deletions cut 3 bases from V and 4 bases from J, with 16 bases between. Germline V CDR1 and CDR2: SGHNT, YYREEE (reference sequence). CDR3 amino acids: CASSWVGSGITEAFF. The CDR3 DNA reads as TGTGCCAGCAGCTGGGTAGGGTCGGGAATCACTGAAGCTTTCTTT. Combining the CDR3 with reference TRBV5-4 and TRBJ1-1 gives the whole variable domain ETGVTQSPTHLIKTRGQQVTLRCSSQSGHNTVSWYQQALGQGPQFIFQYYREEENGRGNFPPRFSGLQFPNYSSELNVNALELDDSALYLCASSWVGSGITEAFFGQGTRLTVV.

CDR3 nucleotide sequence: TGTGCCTGGAGTGTACGATGGTCCAGGGAGCTGTTTTTT. It is translated as CAWSVRWSRELFF. The rearrangement links TRBV30 to TRBJ2-2; D gene uncertain. Germline-derived CDR1 and CDR2 are GTSNPN and SVGIG (reference sequence). The CDR3 sequence is 13 residues long. V shed 0 bases and J shed 9 bases, with 11 bases lying between them.

The rearrangement uses TRBV7-6 and TRBJ1-2; D uncertain. Germline V gene sequence: CDR1 SGHVS, CDR2 FNYEAQ. The CDR3 totals 13 residues. V lost 1 base to trimming and J lost 7 bases, with 10 bases between them. CDR3 in amino acids: CASSLGRSGGYTF. The CDR3 DNA follows: TGTGCCAGCAGCTTAGGCCGGTCGGGTGGCTACACCTTC.

This clone was seen only a few times. This chain uses TRBV18 with TRBJ1-1; D uncertain. CDR3 length: 13 residues. Deletions cut 2 bases from V and 1 base from J, with 5 bases between. Germline V lookup: CDR1 KGHSH, CDR2 LQKENI. CDR3 amino acids: CASSPVANTEAFF. The CDR3 nucleotides are TGTGCCAGCTCACCAGTGGCGAACACTGAAGCTTTCTTT.

By sample fraction, this clone is large. The gene calls are TRBV7-9 and TRBJ2-5; D ambiguous. Trimming removed 3 bases from V and 2 bases from J, with 13 bases in between. CDR1 SEHNR and CDR2 FQNEAQ come from the germline V gene (reference sequence). The length of the CDR3 is 15 residues. The CDR3 region is CASSFGGDGQETQYF. The DNA of the CDR3 is TGTGCCAGCAGCTTCGGTGGGGATGGTCAAGAGACCCAGTACTTC.

The V call is TRBV13, the J call TRBJ2-7; the D gene is possibly TRBD2 (6 bases). V was clipped by 1 base and J by 6 bases, with 13 bases between them. There are 14 residues in the CDR3. Germline lookup yields CDR1 PRHDT and CDR2 FYEKMQ (reference sequence). CDR3 sequence: CASSLAGARTEQYF. DNA for the CDR3: TGTGCCAGCAGCTTAGCGGGAGCACGGACCGAGCAGTACTTC.

The chain combines TRBV7-2 with TRBJ2-5, with 8 bases aligning to TRBD2. J lost 4 bases, V lost 5 bases, and 6 bases had no gene match. The CDR3 is 14 residues long. Germline V gene data show CDR1 as SGHTA and CDR2 as FQGNSA. CDR3 nucleotides: TGTGCCAGCAGCGAGGGACTAGGACTAGAGACCCAGTACTTC. Translation gives CASSEGLGLETQYF.

Only a few counts were recorded for this clone. The chain carries TRBV6-5 and TRBJ1-1, with D perhaps TRBD1 (5 bases). The CDR3 has 15 residues. V was pared by 2 bases and J by 0 bases, with 10 bases between. Germline CDR1 MNHEY, CDR2 SVGAGI. CDR3 in DNA: TGTGCCAGCAGTTACCAGGGAGTTTTGAACACTGAAGCTTTCTTT. It encodes CASSYQGVLNTEAFF.

The chain has TRBV29-1 and TRBJ2-7, with 8 bases that match TRBD1. The CDR3 has 14 amino acids. Germline values: CDR1 SQVTM, CDR2 ANQGSEA. V shed 3 bases, J shed 0 bases, and the junction held 4 bases outside the gene matches. The CDR3 region is CSVEGQATSYEQYF. CDR3 DNA: TGCAGCGTTGAGGGACAGGCAACCTCCTACGAGCAGTACTTC.

CDR3 sequence: CARTAGTGIYEQYF. The DNA for the CDR3 is TGTGCCAGAACCGCCGGGACAGGGATATACGAGCAGTACTTC. V is TRBV7-5 and J is TRBJ2-7; TRBD1, the D gene given by the table, was not confirmed from the DNA. TRBV7-5 is a known pseudogene. This CDR3 is 14 amino acids long.

Written as DNA, the CDR3 is TGTGCCAGCAGCTTCAGGCCGCAGATGGAGACCCAGTACTTC. The encoded protein is CASSFRPQMETQYF. V and J are TRBV5-5 and TRBJ2-5; D ambiguous. Germline-derived CDR1 and CDR2 are SGHKS and YYEKEE (reference sequence). This CDR3 is 14 amino acids long. Between the trimmed V and J ends, which lost 2 bases and 5 bases, there was a span of 13 bases.

This clone was seen only a few times. This chain joins TRBV29-1 and TRBJ1-3, with TRBD1 matching over 7 bases. The germline CDR1 and CDR2 sequences are SQVTM and ANQGSEA. Trimming cost V 6 bases and J 4 bases; bases outside gene matches: 3. This CDR3 is 12 amino acids long. CDR3 region: CSVGTAGNTIYF. In DNA, the CDR3 is TGCAGCGTCGGGACAGCAGGAAACACCATATATTTT.

The sample holds one count of this clone. J is TRBJ2-3 and V is TRBV6-5, with 10 positions matching TRBD2. This CDR3 spans 16 amino acids. CDR1 is MNHEY, CDR2 SVGAGI, per germline. Trimming cost V 2 bases and J 4 bases; bases outside gene matches: 6. CDR3 sequence (DNA): TGTGCCAGCAGTTACACAAGCGGGGGGGCTGCAGATACGCAGTATTTT. Translation gives CASSYTSGGAADTQYF.

The rearrangement joins TRBV10-3 to TRBJ2-3, with unresolved D. The V and J ends lost 6 bases and 2 bases respectively, with 9 bases between them. CDR1 and CDR2 (germline): ENHRY, SYGVKD. CDR3 size: 13 residues. The CDR3 loop reads CAISFLSTDTQYF. The CDR3, as DNA: TGTGCCATCAGCTTCTTATCCACAGATACGCAGTATTTT.